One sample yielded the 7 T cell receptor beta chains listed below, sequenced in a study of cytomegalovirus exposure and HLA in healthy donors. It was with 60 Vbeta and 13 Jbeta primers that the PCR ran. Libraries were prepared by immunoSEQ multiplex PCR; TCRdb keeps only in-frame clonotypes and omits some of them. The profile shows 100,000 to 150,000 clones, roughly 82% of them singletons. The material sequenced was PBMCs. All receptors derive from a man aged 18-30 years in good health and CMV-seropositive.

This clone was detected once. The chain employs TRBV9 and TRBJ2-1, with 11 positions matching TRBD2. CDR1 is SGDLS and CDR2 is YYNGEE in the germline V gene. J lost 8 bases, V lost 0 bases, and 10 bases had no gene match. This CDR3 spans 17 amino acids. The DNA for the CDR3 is TGTGCCAGCAGCGTAGAACCCCACCTAGCGGGAGGCTATGAGCAGTTCTTC. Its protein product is CASSVEPHLAGGYEQFF.

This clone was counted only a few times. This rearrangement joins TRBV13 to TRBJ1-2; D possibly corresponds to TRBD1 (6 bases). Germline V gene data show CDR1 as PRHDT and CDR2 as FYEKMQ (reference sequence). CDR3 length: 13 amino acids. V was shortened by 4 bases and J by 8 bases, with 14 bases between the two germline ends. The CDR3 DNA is TGTGCCAGCAGCTCTTACAGGGCCGGCGGCTACACCTTC. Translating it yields CASSSYRAGGYTF.

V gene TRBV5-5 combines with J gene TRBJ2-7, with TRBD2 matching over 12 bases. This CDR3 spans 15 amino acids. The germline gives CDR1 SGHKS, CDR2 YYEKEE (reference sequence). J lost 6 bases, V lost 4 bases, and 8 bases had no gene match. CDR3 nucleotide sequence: TGTGCCAGCAGCAGGATCCTAGCGGGAGGGCTCGAGCAGTACTTC. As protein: CASSRILAGGLEQYF. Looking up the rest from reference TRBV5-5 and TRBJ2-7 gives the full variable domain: DAGVTQSPTHLIKTRGQQVTLRCSPISGHKSVSWYQQVLGQGPQFIFQYYEKEERGRGNFPDRFSARQFPNYSSELNVNALLLGDSALYLCASSRILAGGLEQYFGPGTRLTVT.

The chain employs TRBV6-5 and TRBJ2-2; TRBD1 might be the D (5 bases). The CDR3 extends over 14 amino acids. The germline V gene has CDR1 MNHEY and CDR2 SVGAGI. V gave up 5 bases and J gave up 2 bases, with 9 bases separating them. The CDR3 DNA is TGTGCCAGCAGTAAGGGGTCCAACACCGGGGAGCTGTTTTTT. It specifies CASSKGSNTGELFF.

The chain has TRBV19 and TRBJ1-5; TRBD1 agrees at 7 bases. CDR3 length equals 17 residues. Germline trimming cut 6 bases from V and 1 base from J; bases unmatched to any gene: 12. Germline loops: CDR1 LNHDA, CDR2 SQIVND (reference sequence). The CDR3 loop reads CASRTGTGTFSNQPQHF. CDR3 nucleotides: TGTGCCAGTAGGACAGGGACGGGGACCTTCAGCAATCAGCCCCAGCATTTT.

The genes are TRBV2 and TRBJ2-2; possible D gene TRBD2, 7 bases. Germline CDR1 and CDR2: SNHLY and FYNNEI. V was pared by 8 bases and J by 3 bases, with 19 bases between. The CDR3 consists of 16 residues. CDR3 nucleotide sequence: TGTGCCAGCGCCCGAGACCGGGGGGCGCACACCGGGGAGCTGTTTTTT. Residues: CASARDRGAHTGELFF.

CDR3 coding DNA: TGTGCCAGCAGCCAGACAGCGGGAGGGGCCTACAATGAGCAGTTCTTC. Translated: CASSQTAGGAYNEQFF. V and J are TRBV7-8 and TRBJ2-1; 10 bases agree with TRBD2. V lost 5 bases and J lost 2; bases outside the gene matches: 6. Germline CDR1 and CDR2: SGHVS and FQNEAQ. The CDR3 is 16 amino acids.